This paragraph covers one TCR beta chain sequence. Its antigen remains undetermined. No much larger clone exists at a distance of one base, and base qualities are not known. The immunoSEQ Assay, a bias-controlled multiplex PCR, was used to amplify TCRbeta CDR3 regions from genomic DNA. From the authors' description of their analysis: Nucleated cell counts per sample were estimated from amplification of reference gene primers within the assay. To quantify the absolute abundance of each unique TCRbeta CDR3 rearrangement, sequence reads were collapsed and filtered. For each sample, productive Simpson clonality was calculated as the square root of Simpson's diversity index over productive rearrangements. TCRdb obtained this table from immuneACCESS and retained in-frame rearrangements with V and J assigned. These tables miss some clones; where compared with another copy, unresolved V genes account for less than half of the shortfall, and the remainder is unexplained. The D gene and trimming were derived from the DNA, and the V and J assignments and clone size from that table. The sample table holds about 230,000 clones, of which approximately 83% were seen once. About 8% of the sample lies in the top ten.

Each collaborating institution followed its own protocols to collect whole blood in K2EDTA tubes. Collaborator samples were shipped for TCRbeta analysis as frozen whole blood, isolated PBMCs, or DNA extracted from either sample type. The data were taken from a study of blood T cell repertoires in COVID-19 (TCRdb year 2020). Study-wide context: The collaborator samples originated in the United States, Italy and Spain and spanned the acute and convalescent phases of COVID-19. The samples were drawn from two sources: the first 160 participants of the ongoing ImmuneRACE study, and some 1,300 subjects contributed by 6 global collaborators. The repertoires were made available in a free public database intended to serve as a resource for research on the immune response to SARS-CoV-2. The material from the prospective study consisted of cDNA or gDNA derived from T cells, B-cell-depleted T cells, or PBMCs. Where HLA class I and class II types were available, the types were taken from metadata supplied by the sample provider, not from assay-based typing. Nearly every sample came with metadata listing a de-identified subject ID, COVID-19 status, age in years and sex. Subjects who had been exposed to COVID-19, were actively infected with it, or had recovered from it provided the deeply sampled blood TCRbeta repertoires that made up the dataset.

CDR1 and CDR2 are read off the germline V gene as MNHEY and SVGAGI. The trim is 6 bases for V and 0 bases for J, with a gap of 14 bases between the germline ends. Reading from cysteine to phenylalanine, the CDR3 counts 15 amino acids. Kept here is only the CDR3 DNA, which spans 45 bases and is read in frame from base 1. General conclusions and limits of the study: The quantity of clinical and demographic metadata differed by source and by participant and was supplied without curation.

The chain joins TRBV6-5 to TRBJ1-1; a weak D assignment points to TRBD1 (5 bases agree). The sequence was collected from a woman in her forties or fifties with acute or convalescent COVID-19. The sample comprised peripheral blood. The CDR3 region has the sequence CASSMGGGMNTEAFF. The nucleotide sequence is given as TGTGCCAGCAGCATGGGGGGTGGGATGAACACTGAAGCTTTCTTT.